These 9 T cell receptor beta chains were all obtained from the same sample, sequenced in a study of blood T cells in healthy people across ages. Sample-barcoded 5' priming and a J-beta primer mix drove a second PCR of 7 to 11 cycles. TCRdb re-called the 5' RACE reads with MiXCR, one entry per CDR3 protein. The sample contains about 1.7 million distinct CDR3 sequences, 28% of which appear only once. The sequencing input was blood. These receptors originate from a young woman in good health.

Note on this clonotype: A read error may account for a junction end that differs from germline. CDR3 nucleotides: TGTGCCAGCAGCAAACCTAGCACAGGTACGCAGTATTTT. Amino acids: CASSKPSTGTQYF. The chain combines TRBV28 with TRBJ2-3; D may be TRBD1 or TRBD2 (5 bases each). The CDR3 covers 13 residues. Germline CDR1 and CDR2: MDHEN and SYDVKM.

V and J are TRBV18 and TRBJ2-2; D gene unclear. This CDR3 is built from 12 residues. Germline V gives CDR1 KGHSH, CDR2 LQKENI. The V end was cut by 3 bases, the J end by 12 bases, with 11 bases between. The CDR3: CASSPDSPQLFF. The CDR3 bases are TGTGCCAGCTCACCCGATTCTCCACAGCTGTTTTTT.

The chain uses TRBV20-1 and TRBJ2-1, with D tentatively TRBD2 (6 bases). Germline V gene data show CDR1 as DFQATT and CDR2 as SNEGSKA (reference sequence). The CDR3 has 12 amino acids. V lost 6 bases, J lost 4 bases, and 10 bases lay in between. The CDR3 region is CSAYGSYNEQFF. DNA of the CDR3: TGCAGTGCGTACGGGAGTTACAATGAGCAGTTCTTC.

Of note for this clonotype: A much larger clone is a single base away; this may be a read error. V usage is TRBV4-1 and J usage is TRBJ1-2; D remains ambiguous. Germline V gene lookup returns CDR1 MGHRA and CDR2 YSYEKL. This CDR3 is 15 amino acids long. CDR3 nucleotide sequence: TGCGCCAACAGCAACCCTCAAGGAGAGAACTATGGCTACACCTTC. This translates into CANSNPQGENYGYTF.

This clonotype was seen only a few times. This chain joins TRBV7-2 and TRBJ1-2; D gene ambiguous. Germline V gene sequence: CDR1 SGHTA, CDR2 FQGNSA. The CDR3 runs 15 residues. Trimming took 5 bases from V and 8 from J, leaving 21 bases between them. CDR3 in amino acids: CASSGTSARVGGYTF. CDR3 sequence (DNA): TGTGCCAGCAGCGGTACATCAGCTCGGGTTGGGGGCTACACCTTC.

This clonotype was counted only a few times. V gene TRBV4-3 combines with J gene TRBJ2-7, with no clear D. V was shortened by 0 bases and J by 4 bases, with 13 bases between the two germline ends. Germline CDR1 LGHNA, CDR2 YSLEER. The CDR3 covers 15 residues. CDR3 DNA: TGCGCCAGCAGCCAAGATAACGTCGCCCGGTACGAGCAGTACTTC. Protein sequence: CASSQDNVARYEQYF.

This clonotype was seen more than once but under ten times. V is TRBV28 and J is TRBJ2-1; 9 bases align to TRBD1. CDR3 length: 15 residues. Germline lookup yields CDR1 MDHEN and CDR2 SYDVKM. Trimming at V came to 2 bases and at J to 8 bases, leaving 7 bases not matched to a gene. In DNA form, the CDR3 reads TGTGCCAGCAGTTTACACGGGACAGGGTCCCATGAGCAGTTCTTC. Translating gives CASSLHGTGSHEQFF.

Worth noting for this clonotype: Being one base from a much bigger clone, this may be a read error. The chain couples TRBV6-2 or TRBV6-3 to TRBJ2-1, with D possibly being TRBD2 (6 bases). CDR3 length: 13 amino acids. Trimming removed 11 bases from V and 7 bases from J, with 18 bases in between. Germline CDR1 and CDR2: MNHEY and SVGEGT. CDR3 DNA sequence: TGTGCCCGCACTCGGCTAGCGCGTAATGAGCAGTTCTTC. It yields the protein CARTRLARNEQFF.

V gene TRBV11-1 combines with J gene TRBJ2-2; TRBD1 is a possible D gene (7 bases). Trimming removed 5 bases from V and 5 bases from J, with 21 bases in between. The CDR3 sequence is 17 residues long. Germline loops: CDR1 SGHAT, CDR2 FQDESV (reference sequence). CDR3 sequence reads: CASSPRTNRGGTGELFF. The DNA of the CDR3 is TGTGCCAGCAGCCCGAGAACCAACAGGGGAGGAACCGGGGAGCTGTTTTTT.